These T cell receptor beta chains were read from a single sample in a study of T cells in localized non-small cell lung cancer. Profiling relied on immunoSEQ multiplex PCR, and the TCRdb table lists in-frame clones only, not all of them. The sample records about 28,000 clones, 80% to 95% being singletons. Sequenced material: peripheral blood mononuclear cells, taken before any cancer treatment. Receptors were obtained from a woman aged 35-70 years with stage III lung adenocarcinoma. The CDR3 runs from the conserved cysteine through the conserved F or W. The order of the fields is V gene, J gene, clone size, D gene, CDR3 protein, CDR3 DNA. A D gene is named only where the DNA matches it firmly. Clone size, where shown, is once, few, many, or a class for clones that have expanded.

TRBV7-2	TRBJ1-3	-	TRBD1	CASRGQNAGNTIYF	TGTGCCAGCAGGGGACAGAACGCTGGAAACACCATATATTTT
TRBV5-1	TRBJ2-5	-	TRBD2	CASSPSRTSGMEETQYF	TGCGCCAGCAGCCCGTCCCGAACTAGCGGGATGGAAGAGACCCAGTACTTC
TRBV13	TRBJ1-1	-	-	CASSLTEAFF	TGTGCCAGCAGCTTAACAGAGGCTTTCTTT
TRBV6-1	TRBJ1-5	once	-	CASSEARNRANQPQHF	TGTGCCAGCAGTGAAGCGAGAAACAGGGCCAATCAGCCCCAGCATTTT
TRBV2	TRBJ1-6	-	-	CASSESQSSPLHF	TGTGCCAGCAGTGAGTCACAGAGTTCACCCCTCCACTTT
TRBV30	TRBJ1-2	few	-	CAWSVGFVYGYTF	TGTGCCTGGAGTGTAGGGTTTGTCTATGGCTACACCTTC
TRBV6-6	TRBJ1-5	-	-	CASSYTGLNQPQHF	TGTGCCAGCAGTTACACGGGTCTAAATCAGCCCCAGCATTTT
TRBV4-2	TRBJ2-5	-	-	CASSYQPGPGKETQYF	TGTGCCAGCAGCTATCAACCGGGACCAGGAAAGGAGACCCAGTACTTC
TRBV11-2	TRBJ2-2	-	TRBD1	CASSLVLGDSTGELFF	TGTGCCAGCAGCTTAGTTCTCGGGGACAGCACCGGGGAGCTGTTTTTT
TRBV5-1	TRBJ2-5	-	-	CASRAAAFQETQYF	TGCGCCAGCAGAGCAGCGGCATTTCAAGAGACCCAGTACTTC
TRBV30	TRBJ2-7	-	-	CAWSYFGAAYEQYF	TGTGCCTGGAGTTATTTCGGGGCAGCCTACGAGCAGTACTTC
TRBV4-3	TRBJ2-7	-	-	CASSQDSAGVYEQYF	TGCGCCAGCAGCCAAGATTCCGCAGGGGTGTACGAGCAGTACTTC
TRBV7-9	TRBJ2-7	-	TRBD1	CASSLLGQDFSYEQYF	TGTGCCAGCAGCTTATTAGGACAGGATTTCTCCTACGAGCAGTACTTC
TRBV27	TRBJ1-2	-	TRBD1	CASRTGEGYGYTF	TGTGCCAGCAGGACAGGGGAGGGATATGGCTACACCTTC
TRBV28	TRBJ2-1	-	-	CASIGPRNHNEQFF	TGTGCCAGCATTGGGCCCAGGAACCACAATGAGCAGTTCTTC
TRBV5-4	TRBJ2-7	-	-	CASRRDSYEQYF	TGTGCCAGCAGACGAGACAGCTACGAGCAGTACTTC
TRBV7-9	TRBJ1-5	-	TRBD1	CASSRTGDYQPQHF	TGTGCCAGCAGCCGGACAGGGGACTATCAGCCCCAGCATTTT
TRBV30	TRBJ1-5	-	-	CAWSETGHNQPQHF	TGTGCCTGGAGTGAGACAGGACACAATCAGCCCCAGCATTTT
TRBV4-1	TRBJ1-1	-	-	CASSQGKNTEAFF	TGCGCCAGCAGCCAAGGCAAGAACACTGAAGCTTTCTTT
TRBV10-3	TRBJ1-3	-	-	CAISFSSGNTIYF	TGTGCCATCAGTTTTTCCTCTGGAAACACCATATATTTT
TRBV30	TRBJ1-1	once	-	CAWDRTYNTEAFF	TGTGCCTGGGACAGGACTTATAACACTGAAGCTTTCTTT
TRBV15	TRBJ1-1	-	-	CATSRDRLNTEAFF	TGTGCCACCAGCAGAGACAGGCTGAACACTGAAGCTTTCTTT
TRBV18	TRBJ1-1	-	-	CASSQGSNTEAFF	TGTGCCAGCTCACAGGGGTCGAACACTGAAGCTTTCTTT
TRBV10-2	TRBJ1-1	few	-	CASSESRGNTEAFF	TGCGCCAGCAGTGAGTCGAGAGGAAACACTGAAGCTTTCTTT
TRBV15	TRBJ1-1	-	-	CATSRDRSANTEAFF	TGTGCCACCAGCAGAGATAGAAGTGCGAACACTGAAGCTTTCTTT
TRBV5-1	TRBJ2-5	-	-	CASSLVPEQLETQYF	TGCGCCAGCAGCTTGGTTCCTGAACAGCTCGAGACCCAGTACTTC
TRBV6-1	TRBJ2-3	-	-	CASSESTASTDTQYF	TGTGCCAGCAGTGAATCGACAGCTAGCACAGATACGCAGTATTTT
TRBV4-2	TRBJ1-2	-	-	CASSQDYNYGYTF	TGTGCCAGCAGCCAAGACTATAACTATGGCTACACCTTC
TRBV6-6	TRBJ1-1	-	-	CASSYSGSAEAFF	TGTGCCAGCAGTTACTCAGGTTCAGCTGAAGCTTTCTTT
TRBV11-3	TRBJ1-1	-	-	CASSLEGGDTEAFF	TGTGCCAGCAGCTTAGAAGGTGGGGACACTGAAGCTTTCTTT
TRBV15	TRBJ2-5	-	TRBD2	CATSRDSEVGRGFQETQYF	TGTGCCACCAGCAGAGATTCAGAAGTCGGGAGGGGTTTTCAAGAGACCCAGTACTTC
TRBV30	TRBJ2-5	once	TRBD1	CAWSPGQGLGETQYF	TGTGCCTGGAGCCCGGGACAGGGTTTAGGAGAGACCCAGTACTTC
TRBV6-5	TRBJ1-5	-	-	CASGVDQPQHF	TGTGCCAGCGGGGTAGATCAGCCCCAGCATTTT
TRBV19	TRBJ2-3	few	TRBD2	CASSMLLAPSTDTQYF	TGTGCCAGTAGTATGTTACTAGCGCCGAGCACAGATACGCAGTATTTT
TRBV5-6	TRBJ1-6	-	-	CASSLATGEWNSPLHF	TGTGCCAGCAGCTTGGCGACAGGTGAATGGAATTCACCCCTCCACTTT
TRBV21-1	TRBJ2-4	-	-	CASSKFWDRLAKNIQYF	TGTGCCAGCAGCAAATTTTGGGACAGGTTAGCCAAAAACATTCAGTACTTC
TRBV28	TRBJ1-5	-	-	CASSFRWYNQPQHF	TGTGCCAGCAGTTTCCGGTGGTACAATCAGCCCCAGCATTTT
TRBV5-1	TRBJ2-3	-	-	CASSWSSYTDTQYF	TGCGCCAGCAGCTGGTCGTCCTACACAGATACGCAGTATTTT
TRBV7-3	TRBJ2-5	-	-	CASSPRVPGETQYF	TGTGCCAGCAGCCCCCGGGTCCCCGGAGAGACCCAGTACTTC
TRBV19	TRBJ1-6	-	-	CASSISPGNSPLHF	TGTGCCAGTAGTATTTCACCGGGGAATTCACCCCTCCACTTT
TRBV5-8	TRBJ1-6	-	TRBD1	CASSGPGQGIQALHF	TGTGCCAGCAGCGGGCCGGGACAGGGAATTCAGGCCCTCCACTTT
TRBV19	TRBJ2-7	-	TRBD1	CASSKDRGLYEQYF	TGTGCCAGTAGTAAGGACAGGGGTTTGTACGAGCAGTACTTC
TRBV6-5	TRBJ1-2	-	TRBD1	CASRRSGTGDYGYTF	TGTGCCAGCAGACGCTCCGGGACAGGGGACTATGGCTACACCTTC
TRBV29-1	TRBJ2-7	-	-	CSVGKTVLSYEQYF	TGCAGCGTTGGGAAAACGGTCCTCTCCTACGAGCAGTACTTC
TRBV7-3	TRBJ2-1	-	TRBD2	CASSLTLRGEFGNEQFF	TGTGCCAGCAGCCTCACCTTACGGGGGGAATTTGGCAATGAGCAGTTCTTC
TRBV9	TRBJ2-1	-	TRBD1	CASSVDPGQGNNEQFF	TGTGCCAGCAGCGTAGACCCGGGACAGGGGAATAATGAGCAGTTCTTC
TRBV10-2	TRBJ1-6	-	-	CASSVGINSPLHF	TGCGCCAGCAGTGTAGGGATTAATTCACCCCTCCACTTT
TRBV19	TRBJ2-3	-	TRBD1	CASRQGATDTQYF	TGTGCCAGTAGGCAGGGGGCCACAGATACGCAGTATTTT
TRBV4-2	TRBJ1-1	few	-	CASSQDSGANTEAFF	TGTGCCAGCAGCCAAGATTCAGGGGCGAACACTGAAGCTTTCTTT
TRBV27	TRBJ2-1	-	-	CASSLLIHNEQFF	TGTGCCAGCAGTTTATTAATCCACAATGAGCAGTTCTTC
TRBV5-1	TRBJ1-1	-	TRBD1	CASSRGQGNTEAFF	TGCGCCAGCAGCAGGGGACAGGGGAACACTGAAGCTTTCTTT
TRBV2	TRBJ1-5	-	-	CASSSGGYGNQPQHF	TGTGCCAGCAGTTCCGGTGGGTATGGCAATCAGCCCCAGCATTTT
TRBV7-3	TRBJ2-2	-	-	CASSPRTSAGELFF	TGTGCCAGCAGCCCCCGGACTTCGGCCGGGGAGCTGTTTTTT